These 10 T cell receptor beta chains originate from one sample sequenced in a study of siplizumab effects on memory and regulatory T cells. Repertoires were generated with immunoSEQ multiplex PCR, while TCRdb's copy carries only in-frame clones and drops some. The sample consists of around 100,000 clones, 93% of them appearing once. The sequencing input was Tregs sorted from blood. The receptors derive from a human donor in good health.

The rearrangement links TRBV6-1 to TRBJ1-2, with no clear D. Germline V gene lookup returns CDR1 MNHNS and CDR2 SASEGT. V was shortened by 6 bases and J by 8 bases, with 19 bases between the two germline ends. The CDR3 is 14 residues long. This CDR3 reads CASSNPGPYDGYTF. CDR3 sequence (DNA): TGTGCCAGCAGCAACCCCGGGCCATACGACGGCTACACCTTC.

This chain connects TRBV5-4 to TRBJ1-6, with no clear D. Per the germline V gene, CDR1 is SGHNT and CDR2 is YYREEE (reference sequence). The CDR3 extends over 12 amino acids. Trimming left V 7 bases short and J 7 bases short, with 9 bases between. The CDR3 protein is CASSTWNSPLHF. Here the CDR3 DNA reads TGTGCCAGCTCCACTTGGAATTCACCCCTCCACTTT.

V and J are TRBV9 and TRBJ2-1; TRBD1 might be the D (5 bases). The germline V gene encodes CDR1 SGDLS and CDR2 YYNGEE. This CDR3 contains 12 residues. V gave up 4 bases and J gave up 11 bases, with 13 bases separating them. This chain's CDR3 is CASSPYGQKQFF. CDR3 nucleotides: TGTGCCAGCAGCCCCTACGGACAAAAGCAGTTCTTC.

The chain carries TRBV10-3 and TRBJ2-1, with D possibly TRBD1 on 5 matching bases. Germline CDR1 and CDR2: ENHRY and SYGVKD. The V end was cut by 6 bases, the J end by 8 bases, with 17 bases between. This CDR3 contains 14 residues. CDR3: CAIRDLQGSYEQFF. The CDR3 DNA reads TGTGCCATCAGAGACCTCCAGGGTAGCTATGAGCAGTTCTTC.

This clone was picked up one time. This chain joins TRBV27 and TRBJ1-4; D not resolved. CDR1 is MNHEY, CDR2 SMNVEV, per germline (reference sequence). This CDR3 comprises 15 residues. The V gene lost 7 bases and the J gene lost 4 bases, with 16 bases spanning the gap. The CDR3 sequence: CASKRSRDLNEKLFF. The CDR3 bases are TGTGCCAGCAAGAGAAGCCGGGATCTTAATGAAAAACTGTTTTTT.

To note about this clone: This sample includes further DNA sequences coding for the same CDR3. The chain recombines TRBV7-3 with TRBJ2-3; D unresolved. CDR1 is SGHTA and CDR2 is FQGTGA in the germline V gene. The germline V and J ends were trimmed by 6 bases and 2 bases, with 6 bases remaining between them. The CDR3 is made up of 12 amino acids. As DNA, the CDR3 is TGTGCCAGCAGTCCTAACACAGATACGCAGTATTTT. Its translation: CASSPNTDTQYF.

The chain couples TRBV4-1 to TRBJ2-7, with unresolved D. The CDR3 runs 14 residues. V gave up 4 bases and J gave up 4 bases, with 14 bases separating them. In germline, CDR1 is MGHRA, CDR2 YSYEKL. This CDR3 is CASSPGPREYEQYF. CDR3 nucleotide sequence: TGCGCCAGCAGCCCAGGCCCCAGAGAATACGAGCAGTACTTC.

The chain couples TRBV29-1 to TRBJ2-1; 11 bases are a match to TRBD2. The V and J ends lost 0 bases and 7 bases, in that order; junction bases with no gene match: 11. The CDR3 totals 17 residues. The germline V gene encodes CDR1 SQVTM and CDR2 ANQGSEA. CDR3 region: CSVEDGGIAGGPNEQFF. CDR3 in DNA: TGCAGCGTTGAAGACGGCGGAATAGCGGGAGGGCCTAATGAGCAGTTCTTC.

The chain employs TRBV5-6 and TRBJ2-5, with D maybe TRBD1 (5 bases). The V end lost 0 bases, the J end lost 3 bases, and 6 bases lay between the germline ends. Germline V CDR1 and CDR2: SGHDT, YYEEEE. The CDR3 sequence is 13 residues long. This chain's CDR3 is CASSLGREETQYF. In DNA form, the CDR3 reads TGTGCCAGCAGCTTGGGCAGGGAAGAGACCCAGTACTTC.

The chain carries TRBV5-1 and TRBJ1-1; D ambiguous. The germline V gene encodes CDR1 SGHRS and CDR2 YFSETQ. Trimming shortened V by 2 bases and J by 4 bases, and 9 bases separated the two germline ends. The CDR3 runs 13 residues. CDR3 coding DNA: TGCGCCAGCAGCTTTGGGGATCGCACTGAAGCTTTCTTT. This sequence encodes CASSFGDRTEAFF.